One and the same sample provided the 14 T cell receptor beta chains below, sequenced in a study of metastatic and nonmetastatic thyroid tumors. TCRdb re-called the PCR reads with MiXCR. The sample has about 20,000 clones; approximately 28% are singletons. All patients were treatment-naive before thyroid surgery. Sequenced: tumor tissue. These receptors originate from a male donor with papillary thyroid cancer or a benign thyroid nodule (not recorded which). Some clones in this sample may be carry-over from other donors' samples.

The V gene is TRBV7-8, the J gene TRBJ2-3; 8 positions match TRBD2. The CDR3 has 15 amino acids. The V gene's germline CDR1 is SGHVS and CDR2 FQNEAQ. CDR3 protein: CVISGTSQKSDTQYF. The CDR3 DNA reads TGTGTCATCAGCGGGACTAGTCAAAAGTCGGATACGCAGTATTTT.

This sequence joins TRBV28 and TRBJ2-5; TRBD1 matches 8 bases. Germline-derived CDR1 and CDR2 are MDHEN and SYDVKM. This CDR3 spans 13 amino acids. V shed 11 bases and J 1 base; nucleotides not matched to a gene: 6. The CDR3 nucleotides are TGTGCCGGGGGGACAGGTCGCCAAGAGACCCAGTACTTC. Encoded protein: CAGGTGRQETQYF. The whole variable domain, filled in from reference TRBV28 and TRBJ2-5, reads DVKVTQSSRYLVKRTGEKVFLECVQDMDHENMFWYRQDPGLGLRLIYFSYDVKMKEKGDIPEGYSVSREKKERFSLILESASTNQTSMYLCAGGTGRQETQYFGPGTRLLVL.

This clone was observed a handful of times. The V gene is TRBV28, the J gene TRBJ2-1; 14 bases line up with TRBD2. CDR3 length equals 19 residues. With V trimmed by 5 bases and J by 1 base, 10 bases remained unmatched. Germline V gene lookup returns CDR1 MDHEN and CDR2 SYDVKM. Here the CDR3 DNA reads TGTGCCAGCAGTCCCCAACGGACTAGCGGGAGGAGGTCCTACAATGAGCAGTTCTTC. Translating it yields CASSPQRTSGRRSYNEQFF.

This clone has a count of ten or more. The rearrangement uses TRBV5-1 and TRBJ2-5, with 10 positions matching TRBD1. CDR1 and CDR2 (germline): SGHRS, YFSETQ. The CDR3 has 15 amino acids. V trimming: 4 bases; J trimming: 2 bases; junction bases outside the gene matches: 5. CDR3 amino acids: CASSRDRGGQETQYF. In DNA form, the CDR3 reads TGCGCCAGCAGCCGGGACAGGGGAGGTCAAGAGACCCAGTACTTC.

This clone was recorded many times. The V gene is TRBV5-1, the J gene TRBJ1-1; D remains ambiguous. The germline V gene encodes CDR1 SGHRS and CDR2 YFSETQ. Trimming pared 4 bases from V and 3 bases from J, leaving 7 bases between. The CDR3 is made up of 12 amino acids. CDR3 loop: CASSPGDTEAFF. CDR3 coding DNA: TGCGCCAGCAGCCCTGGGGACACTGAAGCTTTCTTT.

CDR3 residues: CASSKPGRPSRETQYF. The CDR3 DNA reads as TGTGCCAGCAGCAAGCCAGGGCGACCCAGCCGGGAGACCCAGTACTTC. The V call is TRBV28, the J call TRBJ2-5; TRBD1 is a possible D gene (5 bases). CDR3 length: 16 residues. The V end lost 6 bases, the J end lost 5 bases, and 22 bases lay between the germline ends. Germline lookup yields CDR1 MDHEN and CDR2 SYDVKM.

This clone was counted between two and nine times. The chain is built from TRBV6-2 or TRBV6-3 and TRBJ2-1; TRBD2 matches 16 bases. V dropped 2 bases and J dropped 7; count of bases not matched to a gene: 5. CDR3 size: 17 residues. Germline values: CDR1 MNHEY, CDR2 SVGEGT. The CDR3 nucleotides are TGTGCCAGCAGTTACGCCGGGACTAGCGGGAGGGGGAATGAGCAGTTCTTC. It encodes CASSYAGTSGRGNEQFF.

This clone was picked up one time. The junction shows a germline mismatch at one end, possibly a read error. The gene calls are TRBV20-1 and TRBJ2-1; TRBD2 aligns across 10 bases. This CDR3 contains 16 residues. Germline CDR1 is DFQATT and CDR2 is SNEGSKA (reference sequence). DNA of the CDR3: TGCAGTGCTAGAGATCTAGCGGGGGCCAGAGGTCCTGAGCATTTCTTC. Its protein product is CSARDLAGARGPEHFF.

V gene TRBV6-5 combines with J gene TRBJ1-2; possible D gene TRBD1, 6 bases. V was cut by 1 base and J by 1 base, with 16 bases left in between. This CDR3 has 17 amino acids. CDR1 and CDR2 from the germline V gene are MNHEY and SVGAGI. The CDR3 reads CASSYCAQTGINYGYTF. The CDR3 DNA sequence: TGTGCCAGCAGTTACTGCGCTCAGACAGGCATTAACTATGGCTACACCTTC.

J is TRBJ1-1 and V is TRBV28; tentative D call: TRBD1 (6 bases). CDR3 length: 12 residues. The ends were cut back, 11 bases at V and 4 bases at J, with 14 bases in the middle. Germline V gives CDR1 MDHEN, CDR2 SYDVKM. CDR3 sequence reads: CAAGALGTEAFF. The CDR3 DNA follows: TGTGCCGCGGGGGCCCTGGGCACTGAAGCTTTCTTT.

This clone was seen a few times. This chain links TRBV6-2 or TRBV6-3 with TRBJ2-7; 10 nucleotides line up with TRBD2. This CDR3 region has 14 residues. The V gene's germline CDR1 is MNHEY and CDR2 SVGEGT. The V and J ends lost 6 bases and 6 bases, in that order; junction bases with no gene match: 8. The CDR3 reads CASRPSGGWGEQYF. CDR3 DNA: TGTGCCAGCAGACCTAGCGGGGGTTGGGGCGAGCAGTACTTC.

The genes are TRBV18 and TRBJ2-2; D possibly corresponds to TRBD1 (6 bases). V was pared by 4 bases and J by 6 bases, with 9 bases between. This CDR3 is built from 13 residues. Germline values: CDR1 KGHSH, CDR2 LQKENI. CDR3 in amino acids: CASSLQGAGELFF. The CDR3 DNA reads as TGTGCCAGCTCACTACAGGGTGCCGGGGAGCTGTTTTTT.

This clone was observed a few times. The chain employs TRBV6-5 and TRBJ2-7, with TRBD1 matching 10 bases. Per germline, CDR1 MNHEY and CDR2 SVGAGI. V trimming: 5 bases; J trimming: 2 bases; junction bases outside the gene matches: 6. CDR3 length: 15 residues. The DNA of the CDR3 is TGTGCCAGCAGTAACCGGACAGGGGGAACCTACGAGCAGTACTTC. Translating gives CASSNRTGGTYEQYF.

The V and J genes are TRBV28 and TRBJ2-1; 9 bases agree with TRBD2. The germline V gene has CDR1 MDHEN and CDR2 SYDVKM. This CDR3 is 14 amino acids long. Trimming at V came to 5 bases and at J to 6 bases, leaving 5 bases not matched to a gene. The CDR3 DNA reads TGTGCCAGCAGTCAAGGACTAGCGCGCAATGAGCAGTTCTTC. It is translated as CASSQGLARNEQFF.